This passage covers 20 T cell receptor beta chains from one sample sequenced in a study of cytomegalovirus exposure and HLA in healthy donors (dated by TCRdb to about 2017). The protocol used for the library was the immunoSEQ multiplex PCR assay. For the multiplex PCR, a mixture combining 60 forward primers for TCR Vbeta segments and 13 reverse primers for TCR Jbeta segments was used. Here the immuneACCESS table is served through TCRdb, limited to in-frame sequences with V and J called. Missing clones are a known gap in these copies; in checked studies unresolved V genes cover under half, and the rest lacks a known reason. This sample holds approximately 71,000 clones; about 78% were observed only once. The ten biggest clones cover around 10% of the sample. Material: PBMCs. Every receptor here comes from a middle-aged woman in good health and CMV-seropositive.

This clone was picked up one time. V is TRBV29-1 and J is TRBJ2-3; TRBD2 might be the D (7 bases). V was trimmed by 4 bases and J by 3 bases, leaving 11 bases between them. This CDR3 contains 13 residues. Germline V lookup: CDR1 SQVTM, CDR2 ANQGSEA. This chain's CDR3 is CSVVGGVTDTQYF. The CDR3 DNA reads as TGCAGCGTTGTAGGGGGGGTGACAGATACGCAGTATTTT.

This clone came up once. CDR3 in DNA: TGTGCCAGCAGCGTAGGGGACAGGGGAGGCAATCAGCCCCAGCATTTT. Encoded protein: CASSVGDRGGNQPQHF. The chain recombines TRBV9 with TRBJ1-5, with 10 bases lining up with TRBD1. This CDR3 region has 16 residues. Germline V gene sequence: CDR1 SGDLS, CDR2 YYNGEE. Unmatched junction bases numbered 2, after V lost 0 bases and J lost 2 bases.

The sample holds a few counts of this clone. The chain links TRBV6-5 to TRBJ1-6; the D gene is possibly TRBD1 (6 bases). CDR1 and CDR2 (germline): MNHEY, SVGAGI. Trimming took 0 bases from V and 10 from J, leaving 13 bases between them. The CDR3 runs 15 residues. CDR3: CASSYSTGEISPLHF. The DNA for the CDR3 is TGTGCCAGCAGTTACTCGACAGGAGAAATATCACCCCTCCACTTT.

The gene calls are TRBV19 and TRBJ2-7, with TRBD1 matching 7 bases. CDR1 and CDR2 (germline): LNHDA, SQIVND (reference sequence). The CDR3 is made up of 14 amino acids. Trimming at V came to 1 base and at J to 1 base, leaving 1 base not matched to a gene. In nucleotides, the CDR3 is TGTGCCAGTAGTATAGGGACAGGATCCTACGAGCAGTACTTC. This codes for CASSIGTGSYEQYF.

The chain joins TRBV2 to TRBJ1-2, with a possible D match to TRBD1 (6 bases). CDR1 and CDR2 from the germline V gene are SNHLY and FYNNEI. The CDR3 runs to 11 residues. Trimming took 7 bases from V and 6 from J, leaving 9 bases between them. CDR3 nucleotide sequence: TGTGCCAGCACTAGACAGGATGGCTACACCTTC. The encoded protein is CASTRQDGYTF.

This clone was found once. CDR3 sequence reads: CASSLSQVYTEAFF. Here the CDR3 DNA reads TGTGCCAGCAGCTTATCTCAGGTATATACTGAAGCTTTCTTT. This chain joins TRBV7-2 and TRBJ1-1; D unresolved. Looked up from germline, CDR1 is SGHTA and CDR2 is FQGNSA. Trimming shortened V by 2 bases and J by 5 bases, and 12 bases separated the two germline ends. The CDR3 has 14 residues.

The gene calls are TRBV9 and TRBJ1-1; the match to TRBD1 covers 8 bases. CDR3 length: 15 residues. The J segment lost 1 base and the V segment lost 4 bases, leaving 6 bases of the junction unmatched. CDR1 and CDR2 (germline): SGDLS, YYNGEE. CDR3 sequence (DNA): TGTGCCAGCAGCCTACTAGACAGGGGGAACACTGAAGCTTTCTTT. Its translation: CASSLLDRGNTEAFF. Combining the CDR3 with reference TRBV9 and TRBJ1-1 gives the whole variable domain DSGVTQTPKHLITATGQRVTLRCSPRSGDLSVYWYQQSLDQGLQFLIQYYNGEERAKGNILERFSAQQFPDLHSELNLSSLELGDSALYFCASSLLDRGNTEAFFGQGTRLTVV.

The gene calls are TRBV27 and TRBJ1-6; no firm D call. The CDR3 contains 17 residues. V shed 3 bases and J shed 7 bases, with 19 bases lying between them. Germline assignment: CDR1 MNHEY and CDR2 SMNVEV (reference sequence). The CDR3 DNA reads as TGTGCCAGCAGTTTTTCGAGCGCCGCGGGCGGAAATTCACCCCTCCACTTT. Encoded protein: CASSFSSAAGGNSPLHF.

This clone was detected only a few times. CDR3 DNA: TGCGCCAGCAGCATCGGACAGATTAACTATGGCTACACCTTC. Translated: CASSIGQINYGYTF. The V gene is TRBV5-1, the J gene TRBJ1-2; possibly TRBD1 for D (6 bases). The CDR3 is 14 amino acids. Germline lookup yields CDR1 SGHRS and CDR2 YFSETQ. Trimming pared 4 bases from V and 1 base from J, leaving 11 bases between.

The V gene is TRBV7-9, the J gene TRBJ2-2; maybe TRBD2 (5 bases). Deletions cut 10 bases from V and 0 bases from J, with 18 bases between. This CDR3 has 16 amino acids. From germline, CDR1 is SEHNR and CDR2 FQNEAQ (reference sequence). CDR3 coding DNA: TGTGCCACCCCTCAGAGCCCGGGAACGAACACCGGGGAGCTGTTTTTT. Its translation is CATPQSPGTNTGELFF.

The rearrangement links TRBV5-1 to TRBJ2-7, with TRBD1 as a possible D gene (5 bases). V lost 4 bases and J 2 bases, leaving 7 bases between the germline ends. The CDR3 is 12 amino acids. Germline V gene sequence: CDR1 SGHRS, CDR2 YFSETQ. Here the CDR3 DNA reads TGCGCCAGCAGCCTGGACACCTACGAGCAGTACTTC. It encodes CASSLDTYEQYF.

This clone turned up a few times. Written as DNA, the CDR3 is TGTGCCAGCAGCTTAGCCACAGGGGACCAAGAGACCCAGTACTTC. This gives the protein CASSLATGDQETQYF. The chain carries TRBV7-8 and TRBJ2-5; 7 nucleotides match TRBD1. The CDR3 is made up of 15 amino acids. The germline V gene has CDR1 SGHVS and CDR2 FQNEAQ. V trimming: 0 bases; J trimming: 0 bases; junction bases outside the gene matches: 1.

This chain joins TRBV19 and TRBJ2-3; TRBD1 aligns across 11 bases. Germline CDR1 is LNHDA and CDR2 is SQIVND (reference sequence). This CDR3 has 15 residues. The trim removed 4 bases at V and 3 bases at J, leaving 3 bases unmatched. CDR3 region: CASSTGTGGTDTQYF. The CDR3 region has the DNA TGTGCCAGTAGTACTGGGACAGGGGGAACAGATACGCAGTATTTT.

This clone was recorded a few times. V and J are TRBV5-4 and TRBJ1-5, with unresolved D. The germline V gene encodes CDR1 SGHNT and CDR2 YYREEE (reference sequence). The CDR3 spans 12 residues. Trimming removed 4 bases from V and 2 bases from J, with 4 bases in between. The CDR3 sequence: CASSLGNQPQHF. The CDR3 coding sequence is TGTGCCAGCAGCCTAGGCAATCAGCCCCAGCATTTT.

J is TRBJ2-5 and V is TRBV1; TRBD2, the D gene given by the table, was not confirmed from the DNA. TRBV1 is listed as a pseudogene. The CDR3 spans 11 residues. The CDR3 DNA is TGCACCAGCAGACGGGAAGAGACCCAGTACTTC. Its translation is CTSRREETQYF.

This clone came up once. The chain recombines TRBV2 with TRBJ1-5; D is unclear. Trimming removed 6 bases at V and 5 bases at J, with 11 bases between. CDR3 length: 13 residues. Germline V CDR1 and CDR2: SNHLY, FYNNEI. CDR3 in amino acids: CASRGTSYQPQHF. The CDR3 bases are TGTGCCAGCAGGGGCACTTCTTATCAGCCCCAGCATTTT. Supplemented by reference TRBV2 and TRBJ1-5, the full variable domain reads EPEVTQTPSHQVTQMGQEVILRCVPISNHLYFYWYRQILGQKVEFLVSFYNNEISEKSEIFDDQFSVERPDGSNFTLKIRSTKLEDSAMYFCASRGTSYQPQHFGDGTRLSIL.

This clone occurred a few times. The chain links TRBV9 to TRBJ1-2; TRBD1 is a possible D gene (6 bases). The germline V gene has CDR1 SGDLS and CDR2 YYNGEE. This CDR3 has 12 amino acids. Trimming stripped 7 bases from V and 4 bases from J, with 11 bases between. In DNA form, the CDR3 reads TGTGCCAGCGCTAAGGGGGTCTATGGCTACACCTTC. It specifies CASAKGVYGYTF.

The genes are TRBV11-1 and TRBJ1-6, with TRBD1 identical over 9 bases. The CDR3 is 14 residues long. V shed 6 bases and J 5 bases; nucleotides not matched to a gene: 2. Germline V gene data show CDR1 as SGHAT and CDR2 as FQDESV (reference sequence). CDR3 coding DNA: TGTGCCAGCAGGGGGACAGGGAATAATTCACCCCTCCACTTT. It specifies CASRGTGNNSPLHF.

This clone was counted once. This chain uses TRBV19 with TRBJ1-1, with D possibly being TRBD1 (5 bases). The ends were cut back, 6 bases at V and 7 bases at J, with 21 bases in the middle. This CDR3 is 15 amino acids long. Germline values: CDR1 LNHDA, CDR2 SQIVND (reference sequence). CDR3: CASSHQSRGEVEAFF. The CDR3 nucleotides are TGTGCCAGTAGCCATCAGTCCAGAGGGGAGGTTGAAGCTTTCTTT.

This clone was observed a single time. The chain couples TRBV5-1 to TRBJ2-7, with D possibly TRBD2 on 6 matching bases. The V end lost 0 bases, the J end lost 4 bases, and 17 bases lay between the germline ends. The germline CDR1 and CDR2 sequences are SGHRS and YFSETQ. This CDR3 has 16 amino acids. In DNA, the CDR3 is TGCGCCAGCAGCTTGGAGTGGAGGGTAGTCGGGTACGAGCAGTACTTC. This encodes CASSLEWRVVGYEQYF.